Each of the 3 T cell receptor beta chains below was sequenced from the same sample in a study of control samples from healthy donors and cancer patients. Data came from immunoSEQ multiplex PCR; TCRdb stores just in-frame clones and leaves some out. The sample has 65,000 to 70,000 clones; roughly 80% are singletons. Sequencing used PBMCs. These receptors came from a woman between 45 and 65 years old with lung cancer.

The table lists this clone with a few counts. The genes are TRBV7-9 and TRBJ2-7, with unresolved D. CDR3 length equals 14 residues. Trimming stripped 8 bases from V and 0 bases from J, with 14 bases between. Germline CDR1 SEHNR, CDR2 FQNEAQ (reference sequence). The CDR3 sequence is CASESTKSSYEQYF. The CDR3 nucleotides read TGTGCCAGCGAGTCGACAAAAAGCTCCTACGAGCAGTACTTC.

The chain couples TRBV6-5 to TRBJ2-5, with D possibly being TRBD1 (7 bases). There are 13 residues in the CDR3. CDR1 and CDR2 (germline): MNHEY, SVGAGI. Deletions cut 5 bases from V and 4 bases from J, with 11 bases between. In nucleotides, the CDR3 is TGTGCCAGCAGTCCTCAGGGGGGAGAGACCCAGTACTTC. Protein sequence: CASSPQGGETQYF.

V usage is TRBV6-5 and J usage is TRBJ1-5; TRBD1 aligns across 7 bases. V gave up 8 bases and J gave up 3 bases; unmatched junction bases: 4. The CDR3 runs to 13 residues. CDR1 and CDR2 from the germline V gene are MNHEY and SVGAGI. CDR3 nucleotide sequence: TGTGCCAGCCGGACAGGACTCAATCAGCCCCAGCATTTT. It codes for CASRTGLNQPQHF.